These 32 T cell receptor beta chains originate from one sample sequenced in a study of vaccination effects on CD4 cells after COVID-19. With the ViraFEST assay, the study expanded antigen-specific CD4+ T cells using viral peptide pools, then sequenced them. The culture ran for around nine days, and then CD4+ T cells were isolated. Their antigens are not known. Assay used: immunoSEQ multiplex PCR; TCRdb lists only in-frame clones, some missing. The profile shows tens of thousands of clones, around 76% of them singletons. The starting material was CD4+ T cells from PBMCs cultured with HCoV-229E spike peptides, obtained before COVID-19 vaccination. Every receptor here comes from a human donor who received a COVID-19 vaccine.

The gene calls are TRBV4-2 and TRBJ1-2; D is unclear. V was clipped by 3 bases and J by 8 bases, with 10 bases between them. CDR1 is LGHNA, CDR2 YNFKEQ, per germline. The CDR3 spans 12 residues. The CDR3 DNA reads TGTGCCAGCAGCCAGGCACAGTACGGCTACACCTTC. Encoded protein: CASSQAQYGYTF.

The gene calls are TRBV10-3 and TRBJ1-2, with 10 bases matching TRBD1. The V and J ends lost 0 bases and 7 bases, in that order; junction bases with no gene match: 8. This CDR3 is 16 amino acids long. In germline, CDR1 is ENHRY, CDR2 SYGVKD. This CDR3 reads CAISESGQGTVRGYTF. The CDR3 region has the DNA TGTGCCATCAGTGAGTCGGGACAGGGGACGGTCCGTGGCTACACCTTC.

The CDR3 nucleotides read TGTGCCAGTAGTAAGTCCCGGATTGGAAACACCATATATTTT. Translated, it gives CASSKSRIGNTIYF. This chain links TRBV19 with TRBJ1-3; D is unclear. CDR1 is LNHDA and CDR2 is SQIVND in the germline V gene (reference sequence). The CDR3 contains 14 residues. V gave up 4 bases and J gave up 3 bases, with 10 bases separating them.

V gene TRBV15 combines with J gene TRBJ1-5; a possible D gene is TRBD1 (5 bases). The CDR3 sequence is 17 residues long. The germline V and J ends were trimmed by 5 bases and 2 bases, with 19 bases remaining between them. The germline V gene encodes CDR1 LNHNV and CDR2 YYDKDF (reference sequence). The CDR3 sequence: CATSQGREEVGNQPQHF. For the CDR3, the DNA is TGTGCCACCAGCCAGGGACGGGAGGAGGTTGGCAATCAGCCCCAGCATTTT.

This clone was observed once. The J gene is TRBJ1-5, the V gene TRBV5-1, with a weak D call TRBD1 (5 bases). V was trimmed by 2 bases and J by 4 bases, leaving 13 bases between them. The CDR3 contains 15 residues. Germline lookup yields CDR1 SGHRS and CDR2 YFSETQ. For the CDR3, the DNA is TGCGCCAGCAGCTTTACCGGGGGTGGTAATCAGCCCCAGCATTTT. It yields the protein CASSFTGGGNQPQHF. Drawing the rest from reference TRBV5-1 and TRBJ1-5, the complete variable domain is KAGVTQTPRYLIKTRGQQVTLSCSPISGHRSVSWYQQTPGQGLQFLFEYFSETQRNKGNFPGRFSGRQFSNSRSEMNVSTLELGDSALYLCASSFTGGGNQPQHFGDGTRLSIL.

The chain couples TRBV18 to TRBJ2-5, with D hard to call. Trimming took off 2 bases at V and 5 bases at J, with 3 bases between the two ends. Germline CDR1 KGHSH, CDR2 LQKENI. The CDR3 is 11 amino acids. The CDR3 is CASSPMETQYF. The CDR3 nucleotides read TGTGCCAGCTCACCAATGGAGACCCAGTACTTC.

The chain employs TRBV6-4 and TRBJ1-4; D remains unclear. The CDR3 is 13 residues long. CDR1 is MRHNA, CDR2 SNTAGT, per germline. The V end was cut by 3 bases, the J end by 7 bases, with 9 bases between. CDR3 sequence reads: CASSEHGSEKLFF. As DNA, the CDR3 is TGTGCCAGCAGTGAACATGGAAGTGAAAAACTGTTTTTT.

The chain combines TRBV7-3 with TRBJ1-1; D unresolved. Per germline, CDR1 SGHTA and CDR2 FQGTGA. The length of the CDR3 is 13 residues. V was pared by 1 base and J by 4 bases, with 7 bases between. This CDR3 reads CASSLSQATEAFF. CDR3 nucleotide sequence: TGTGCCAGCAGCTTAAGCCAGGCCACTGAAGCTTTCTTT.

The rearrangement joins TRBV15 to TRBJ1-5, with a weak D call TRBD1 (5 bases). This CDR3 is 13 amino acids long. The V and J ends lost 8 bases and 7 bases respectively, with 15 bases between them. Germline values: CDR1 LNHNV, CDR2 YYDKDF (reference sequence). CDR3 loop: CATSSEGKQPQHF. As DNA, the CDR3 is TGTGCCACCTCGTCAGAGGGGAAGCAGCCCCAGCATTTT. Looking up the rest from reference TRBV15 and TRBJ1-5 gives the full variable domain: DAMVIQNPRYQVTQFGKPVTLSCSQTLNHNVMYWYQQKSSQAPKLLFHYYDKDFNNEADTPDNFQSRRPNTSFCFLDIRSPGLGDTAMYLCATSSEGKQPQHFGDGTRLSIL.

The rearrangement links TRBV2 to TRBJ2-2; tentatively, D is TRBD1 (5 bases). V lost 4 bases and J 0 bases, leaving 12 bases between the germline ends. CDR1 is SNHLY and CDR2 is FYNNEI in the germline V gene. CDR3 length: 16 amino acids. The CDR3 coding sequence is TGTGCCAGCAGTGTGACAGACCCCGCGAACACCGGGGAGCTGTTTTTT. Residues: CASSVTDPANTGELFF.

The genes are TRBV9 and TRBJ1-4; D remains ambiguous. The CDR3 has 14 residues. The germline V gene has CDR1 SGDLS and CDR2 YYNGEE. With 0 bases removed from V and 4 bases from J, the gap between germline ends came to 7 bases. The CDR3 bases are TGTGCCAGCAGCGTAGTAGGGAGTAATGAAAAACTGTTTTTT. Translation: CASSVVGSNEKLFF.

This chain connects TRBV18 to TRBJ2-3; maybe TRBD2 (6 bases). V was shortened by 1 base and J by 0 bases, with 11 bases between the two germline ends. Germline CDR1 KGHSH, CDR2 LQKENI. The CDR3 covers 16 residues. The CDR3 protein is CASSPQQGGSTDTQYF. DNA of the CDR3: TGTGCCAGCTCACCACAGCAGGGAGGTAGCACAGATACGCAGTATTTT.

This chain uses TRBV10-3 with TRBJ2-1, with 10 bases fitting TRBD1. Trimming cost V 4 bases and J 7 bases; bases outside gene matches: 10. Germline lookup yields CDR1 ENHRY and CDR2 SYGVKD. CDR3 length: 16 amino acids. CDR3 bases: TGTGCCATCAGTGCCACCGGGACAGGGGAGAAGAATGAGCAGTTCTTC. This codes for CAISATGTGEKNEQFF.

This clone was detected a few times. The chain links TRBV19 to TRBJ2-2; TRBD2 agrees at 7 bases. The ends lost 5 bases at V and 4 bases at J; junction bases unmatched: 4. The CDR3 contains 14 residues. Germline V gives CDR1 LNHDA, CDR2 SQIVND (reference sequence). The CDR3: CASSRREGTGELFF. The CDR3 DNA sequence: TGTGCCAGTAGTCGGAGGGAGGGCACCGGGGAGCTGTTTTTT. The variable domain in full, with the rest retrieved from reference TRBV19 and TRBJ2-2, is DGGITQSPKYLFRKEGQNVTLSCEQNLNHDAMYWYRQDPGQGLRLIYYSQIVNDFQKGDIAEGYSVSREKKESFPLTVTSAQKNPTAFYLCASSRREGTGELFFGEGSRLTVL.

The CDR3: CATSDSIGTGENIQYF. The CDR3 coding sequence is TGTGCCACCAGTGATTCCATTGGGACAGGGGAAAACATTCAGTACTTC. V gene TRBV24-1 combines with J gene TRBJ2-4, with 10 bases fitting TRBD1. V shed 2 bases, J shed 5 bases, and the junction held 5 bases outside the gene matches. CDR3 length equals 16 residues. Germline V gene sequence: CDR1 KGHDR, CDR2 SFDVKD.

The V and J genes are TRBV9 and TRBJ1-3; D is possibly TRBD1 (5 bases). V dropped 3 bases and J dropped 0 bases, with 16 bases sitting between them. Germline V gives CDR1 SGDLS, CDR2 YYNGEE. The CDR3 loop spans 17 amino acids. For the CDR3, the DNA is TGTGCCAGCAGCGCAGGGATCCCGTCCTACTCTGGAAACACCATATATTTT. Amino acid sequence: CASSAGIPSYSGNTIYF.

V usage is TRBV27 and J usage is TRBJ1-6, with D unresolved. CDR3 length equals 12 residues. Germline V gene sequence: CDR1 MNHEY, CDR2 SMNVEV (reference sequence). Trimming removed 5 bases at V and 13 bases at J, with 12 bases between. CDR3 protein: CASSKTQAPLHF. CDR3 in DNA: TGTGCCAGCAGTAAGACGCAGGCGCCCCTCCACTTT.

The chain uses TRBV28 and TRBJ2-5; 10 bases map to TRBD2. This CDR3 has 15 amino acids. The V gene's germline CDR1 is MDHEN and CDR2 SYDVKM. V shed 7 bases, J shed 3 bases, and the junction held 8 bases outside the gene matches. The CDR3 protein is CASTLAGAGEETQYF. The CDR3 DNA reads TGTGCCAGCACCCTAGCGGGGGCCGGGGAAGAGACCCAGTACTTC.

The rearrangement uses TRBV3-1 (or the pseudogene TRBV3-2) and TRBJ1-1; no firm D call. This CDR3 has 15 residues. Germline V gene lookup returns CDR1 LGHDT and CDR2 YNNKEL (reference sequence). V lost 0 bases to trimming and J lost 5 bases, with 13 bases between them. CDR3 sequence reads: CASSQDHSFTTEAFF. DNA for the CDR3: TGTGCCAGCAGCCAAGATCACTCGTTCACTACTGAAGCTTTCTTT.

The chain combines TRBV4-1 with TRBJ1-4; D is perhaps TRBD1 (5 bases). The V end was cut by 3 bases, the J end by 2 bases, with 19 bases between. Germline-derived CDR1 and CDR2 are MGHRA and YSYEKL. The CDR3 covers 18 residues. The CDR3 reads CASSHSLRVTGTNEKLFF. The CDR3 DNA sequence: TGCGCCAGCAGCCATTCTTTACGGGTCACAGGCACTAATGAAAAACTGTTTTTT.

This clone was seen only once. The V gene is TRBV5-1, the J gene TRBJ1-1, with 10 bases aligning to TRBD1. The V and J ends lost 0 bases and 4 bases, in that order; junction bases with no gene match: 0. The CDR3 is made up of 14 amino acids. In germline, CDR1 is SGHRS, CDR2 YFSETQ. This CDR3 is CASSLGTGGTEAFF. The DNA of the CDR3 is TGCGCCAGCAGCTTGGGGACAGGGGGCACTGAAGCTTTCTTT. Variable domain in full (rest from reference TRBV5-1 and TRBJ1-1): KAGVTQTPRYLIKTRGQQVTLSCSPISGHRSVSWYQQTPGQGLQFLFEYFSETQRNKGNFPGRFSGRQFSNSRSEMNVSTLELGDSALYLCASSLGTGGTEAFFGQGTRLTVV.

V gene TRBV2 combines with J gene TRBJ2-1; 11 nucleotides match TRBD2. CDR1 SNHLY and CDR2 FYNNEI come from the germline V gene. J lost 9 bases, V lost 6 bases, and 10 bases had no gene match. The CDR3 totals 15 residues. The CDR3 DNA sequence: TGTGCCAGCAGACGACTAGCGGGGCCCCGGGGTGAGCAGTTCTTC. Encoded protein: CASRRLAGPRGEQFF. The whole variable domain, remainder taken from reference TRBV2 and TRBJ2-1, is EPEVTQTPSHQVTQMGQEVILRCVPISNHLYFYWYRQILGQKVEFLVSFYNNEISEKSEIFDDQFSVERPDGSNFTLKIRSTKLEDSAMYFCASRRLAGPRGEQFFGPGTRLTVL.

The J gene is TRBJ1-5, the V gene TRBV19; D not resolved. CDR1 is LNHDA and CDR2 is SQIVND in the germline V gene (reference sequence). V lost 2 bases, J lost 0 bases, and 11 bases lay in between. There are 16 residues in the CDR3. The CDR3 reads CASSILASSSNQPQHF. CDR3 DNA sequence: TGTGCCAGTAGTATACTAGCGTCAAGTAGCAATCAGCCCCAGCATTTT.

The chain combines TRBV11-3 with TRBJ2-1, with 11 bases aligning to TRBD2. Germline values: CDR1 SGHNT, CDR2 YENEEA. The CDR3 is 17 amino acids. The V and J ends lost 2 bases and 4 bases, in that order; junction bases with no gene match: 7. This chain's CDR3 is CASSLPPGTSGYNEQFF. As DNA, the CDR3 is TGTGCCAGCAGCTTACCCCCCGGGACTAGCGGATACAATGAGCAGTTCTTC.

The chain recombines TRBV6-6 with TRBJ1-5; 8 bases are shared with TRBD1. V gave up 6 bases and J gave up 2 bases; unmatched junction bases: 6. This CDR3 is 15 amino acids long. Germline V lookup: CDR1 MNHNY, CDR2 SVGAGI (reference sequence). The CDR3 coding sequence is TGTGCCAGCAGCCGGACAGGGATGGGCAATCAGCCCCAGCATTTT. It is translated as CASSRTGMGNQPQHF.

The V gene is TRBV12-5, the J gene TRBJ2-7, with D perhaps matching TRBD1 or TRBD2 (5 bases each). Looked up from germline, CDR1 is LGHNT and CDR2 is FRNRAP. This CDR3 contains 13 residues. The V end was cut by 2 bases, the J end by 4 bases, with 9 bases between. In DNA, the CDR3 is TGTGCTAGTGGTTTGAATGGGGGTTACGAGCAGTACGTC. The encoded protein is CASGLNGGYEQYV.

This clone was seen a single time. The chain carries TRBV5-1 and TRBJ1-2; D gene unclear. The CDR3 sequence is 13 residues long. Per germline, CDR1 SGHRS and CDR2 YFSETQ. V gave up 2 bases and J gave up 7 bases, with 12 bases separating them. CDR3 in amino acids: CASSFVGSGGYTF. The CDR3, as DNA: TGCGCCAGCAGCTTTGTGGGTTCAGGTGGCTACACCTTC.

This chain uses TRBV24-1 with TRBJ2-3, with a possible D match to TRBD1 (6 bases). This CDR3 spans 15 amino acids. Looked up from germline, CDR1 is KGHDR and CDR2 is SFDVKD. Trimming shortened V by 0 bases and J by 5 bases, and 11 bases separated the two germline ends. CDR3 coding DNA: TGTGCCACCAGTGATTTGGGGGACATCAGAGATACGCAGTATTTT. It codes for CATSDLGDIRDTQYF.

The genes are TRBV6-5 and TRBJ2-2; 7 nucleotides line up with TRBD2. The CDR3 has 14 amino acids. The trim removed 10 bases at V and 1 base at J, leaving 6 bases unmatched. Looked up from germline, CDR1 is MNHEY and CDR2 is SVGAGI. Written as DNA, the CDR3 is TGTGCCACCCGGGGGGAAATGAACACCGGGGAGCTGTTTTTT. Its translation is CATRGEMNTGELFF.

The rearrangement links TRBV6-5 to TRBJ2-5, with 8 bases identical to TRBD1. The CDR3 contains 15 residues. The germline V gene has CDR1 MNHEY and CDR2 SVGAGI. V gave up 4 bases and J gave up 5 bases; unmatched junction bases: 9. DNA of the CDR3: TGTGCCAGCAGTTTCGACAGGGGAGTCGGCGAGACCCAGTACTTC. Amino acids: CASSFDRGVGETQYF.

V usage is TRBV5-6 and J usage is TRBJ2-5, with D perhaps being TRBD1 or TRBD2 (5 bases each). CDR1 is SGHDT, CDR2 YYEEEE, per germline. V lost 4 bases to trimming and J lost 5 bases, with 12 bases between them. CDR3 size: 13 residues. Here the CDR3 DNA reads TGTGCCAGCAGCAGGGACCAGCCGGAGACCCAGTACTTC. The encoded protein is CASSRDQPETQYF. The entire variable domain, with the rest obtained from reference TRBV5-6 and TRBJ2-5, is as follows: DAGVTQSPTHLIKTRGQQVTLRCSPKSGHDTVSWYQQALGQGPQFIFQYYEEEERQRGNFPDRFSGHQFPNYSSELNVNALLLGDSALYLCASSRDQPETQYFGPGTRLLVL.

The chain joins TRBV24-1 to TRBJ2-3; D remains ambiguous. Germline V gene data show CDR1 as KGHDR and CDR2 as SFDVKD. V lost 2 bases and J 4 bases, leaving 6 bases between the germline ends. The CDR3 has 13 residues. CDR3 sequence reads: CATSDSGPDTQYF. The DNA for the CDR3 is TGTGCCACCAGTGATTCCGGCCCAGATACGCAGTATTTT.